The subject of this entry is one TCR beta chain. This clone's antigen is unknown. The record has no base qualities; no much larger clone is one base away. The donors belonged to the validation cohort of over a hundred subjects, which was separate from the approximately 700-subject first cohort. This sample was included in a study of cytomegalovirus exposure and HLA in healthy donors (dated 2017 in TCRdb). About the full investigation: A later analysis indicated that the 120 validation repertoires were generated on the platform also employed for the approximately 700 repertoires of the first cohort. Along with the 666-subject first cohort, a separate validation cohort of over a hundred different subjects was used. To predict cytomegalovirus infection status, the study combined high-throughput TCR immunosequencing, statistical association of individual TCRs with disease status, and machine learning. The study was designed to test whether signatures of past pathogen exposure could be identified by cataloging public T cell receptors. Study-wide findings and limitations: According to the authors, the approach could potentially be generalized to other disease states and immunological phenotypes. All 120 or so repertoires were used to score co-occurrence in the validation cohort in a later analysis, because that analysis had no HLA typing for the cohort. Subsequent analysis determined that TCRs grouped into clusters in the first cohort also showed a tendency toward co-occurrence across the roughly 110 validation repertoires, and 85% to 95% of cluster scores exceeded 0. Cytomegalovirus status was reported to be diagnosed by the classifier with high specificity and sensitivity in both the original and validation cohorts. In the study, around 150 TCR beta chains were listed as associated with cytomegalovirus. Three of the identified cytomegalovirus-associated TCR beta chains were confirmed in vitro to be specific for cytomegalovirus antigens. Most TCR sequences were observed very rarely across donors, whereas some public TCRs were present in many individuals.

Preparation of the library involved the immunoSEQ multiplex PCR assay. Regarding the original processing steps: To diagnose cytomegalovirus status from the catalog of TCR beta chain sequences, a statistical classification framework was built. In TCRdb, the immuneACCESS table is reduced to in-frame sequences with V and J assigned. These tables do not hold every clone; where another copy was compared, an unresolved V gene accounts for under half, and the others remain unexplained. D and trimming come from the DNA, and the V and J calls and clone size come from that table. The sample includes 250,000 or so clones, with 90% observed a single time. Of the sample, 0.37% is held by the ten largest clones. From a lookup of the germline V gene, CDR1 and CDR2 are SGHRS and YFSETQ. The CDR3, from cysteine to phenylalanine, totals 15 residues. This entry keeps only the CDR3 DNA: 45 bases, framed from base 1. V is pared back by 0 bases and J by 2 bases, with 10 bases lying between the germline termini.

The receptor was derived from a woman aged 18 to 35 in good health and CMV-seronegative. Sequenced: PBMCs. The chain couples TRBV5-1 to TRBJ2-3; the D gene is unclear. CDR3 protein: CASSLASEPTDTQYF. At the DNA level, the sequence is TGCGCCAGCAGCTTGGCGTCGGAGCCCACAGATACGCAGTATTTT.